The 17 T cell receptor beta chains below were found in one sample sequenced in a study of cytomegalovirus exposure and HLA in healthy donors. 13 Jbeta primers and 60 Vbeta primers were used for the PCR. Using immunoSEQ multiplex PCR, the repertoire was profiled, and TCRdb retains in-frame clones only, with some absent. The data contain some 150,000 clones, roughly 80% of them singletons. Material: PBMCs. The source of these receptors is a young man in good health and CMV-seronegative.

The CDR3 is CASSGPTYEQYF. The CDR3 DNA reads TGTGCCAGCAGCGGGCCCACCTACGAGCAGTACTTC. V usage is TRBV11-1 and J usage is TRBJ2-7; D remains ambiguous. This CDR3 is built from 12 residues. CDR1 SGHAT and CDR2 FQDESV come from the germline V gene (reference sequence). Trimming left V 5 bases short and J 2 bases short, with 7 bases between.

V usage is TRBV13 and J usage is TRBJ1-1; 11 nucleotides align to TRBD1. Germline CDR1 and CDR2: PRHDT and FYEKMQ (reference sequence). The CDR3 has 16 residues. Losses at the gene ends were 6 bases for V and 4 bases for J; bases not matched to a gene: 10. This chain's CDR3 is CASSWTGGVGSTEAFF. The CDR3 DNA follows: TGTGCCAGCAGTTGGACAGGGGGCGTAGGGAGCACTGAAGCTTTCTTT.

In DNA, the CDR3 is TGTGCCAGCAGCAAGGGACTAAGCAATCAGCCCCAGCATTTT. It codes for CASSKGLSNQPQHF. V gene TRBV27 combines with J gene TRBJ1-5; D is perhaps TRBD1 (5 bases). The germline V gene has CDR1 MNHEY and CDR2 SMNVEV (reference sequence). The V gene lost 6 bases and the J gene lost 1 base, with 10 bases spanning the gap. The length of the CDR3 is 14 residues.

This clone was detected only a few times. The V call is TRBV27, the J call TRBJ2-1; the D gene is possibly TRBD2 (5 bases). V dropped 5 bases and J dropped 9 bases, with 17 bases sitting between them. The CDR3 sequence is 14 residues long. Germline V CDR1 and CDR2: MNHEY, SMNVEV (reference sequence). DNA for the CDR3: TGTGCCAGCAGTCTACGATTGATGGGGAGTGAGCAGTTCTTC. It specifies CASSLRLMGSEQFF.

This sequence joins TRBV2 and TRBJ1-2; D not resolved. Germline CDR1 reads SNHLY; CDR2 reads FYNNEI. Trimming took 6 bases from V and 5 from J, leaving 4 bases between them. The CDR3 extends over 10 amino acids. The CDR3 DNA sequence: TGTGCCAGCAGGTTATATGGCTACACCTTC. Its protein product is CASRLYGYTF. The variable domain in full, with the rest retrieved from reference TRBV2 and TRBJ1-2, is EPEVTQTPSHQVTQMGQEVILRCVPISNHLYFYWYRQILGQKVEFLVSFYNNEISEKSEIFDDQFSVERPDGSNFTLKIRSTKLEDSAMYFCASRLYGYTFGSGTRLTVV.

This clone was counted a single time. V gene TRBV16 combines with J gene TRBJ1-5; 8 bases line up with TRBD1. The CDR3 length is 15 residues. V lost 4 bases, J lost 2 bases, and 4 bases stayed unmatched. Germline values: CDR1 KGHSY, CDR2 FQNENV. Here the CDR3 reads CASSPGTGGNQPQHF. CDR3 DNA: TGTGCCAGCAGCCCCGGGACAGGAGGCAATCAGCCCCAGCATTTT.

The chain uses TRBV19 and TRBJ2-1; 8 nucleotides align to TRBD2. The germline CDR1 and CDR2 sequences are LNHDA and SQIVND (reference sequence). CDR3 length: 14 residues. V shed 7 bases and J 6 bases; nucleotides not matched to a gene: 8. The CDR3 loop is CASTGGRTLNEQFF. The CDR3 coding sequence is TGTGCCAGTACTGGCGGGAGGACCCTCAATGAGCAGTTCTTC. The full variable domain, with the rest looked up from reference TRBV19 and TRBJ2-1, is DGGITQSPKYLFRKEGQNVTLSCEQNLNHDAMYWYRQDPGQGLRLIYYSQIVNDFQKGDIAEGYSVSREKKESFPLTVTSAQKNPTAFYLCASTGGRTLNEQFFGPGTRLTVL.

This clone was seen more than once but under ten times. The CDR3 loop is CASSIREGGYTF. In nucleotides, the CDR3 is TGTGCCAGCAGCATCAGGGAGGGAGGCTACACCTTC. The chain links TRBV5-8 to TRBJ1-2; possible D gene TRBD1, 5 bases. Per the germline V gene, CDR1 is SGHTS and CDR2 is YDEGEE. V was shortened by 4 bases and J by 8 bases, with 12 bases between the two germline ends. This CDR3 is built from 12 residues.

The J gene is TRBJ1-3, the V gene TRBV6-5, with 7 bases fitting TRBD1. Trimming cost V 6 bases and J 4 bases; bases outside gene matches: 9. Looked up from germline, CDR1 is MNHEY and CDR2 is SVGAGI. This CDR3 comprises 15 residues. The CDR3 sequence: CASSRQGWEGNTIYF. DNA for the CDR3: TGTGCCAGCAGCCGACAGGGTTGGGAAGGAAACACCATATATTTT.

This sequence joins TRBV10-2 and TRBJ2-3, with 10 bases matching TRBD2. Losses at the gene ends were 2 bases for V and 5 bases for J; bases not matched to a gene: 7. CDR1 is WSHSY and CDR2 is SAAADI in the germline V gene. This CDR3 has 16 residues. The CDR3 protein is CASSEELAGGRDTQYF. The DNA of the CDR3 is TGCGCCAGCAGTGAGGAATTAGCGGGAGGAAGAGATACGCAGTATTTT.

This clone was seen a handful of times. The V and J genes are TRBV19 and TRBJ2-7, with D unclear. In germline, CDR1 is LNHDA, CDR2 SQIVND (reference sequence). The CDR3 has 14 amino acids. V lost 6 bases and J lost 2, with 14 bases in between. The CDR3 DNA sequence: TGTGCCAGTAGCTACAGTGGGCCCCCCTACGAGCAGTACTTC. It yields the protein CASSYSGPPYEQYF.

The chain is built from TRBV5-4 and TRBJ1-4; 7 bases agree with TRBD1. Germline loops: CDR1 SGHNT, CDR2 YYREEE (reference sequence). Losses at the gene ends were 4 bases for V and 4 bases for J; bases not matched to a gene: 7. The CDR3 length is 15 residues. CDR3 nucleotides: TGTGCCAGCAGCACTACAGGGGCCTTTAATGAAAAACTGTTTTTT. Amino acids: CASSTTGAFNEKLFF.

This chain links TRBV5-1 with TRBJ1-5; TRBD1 is a possible D gene (5 bases). The germline V gene encodes CDR1 SGHRS and CDR2 YFSETQ. The CDR3 is 17 residues long. The V gene lost 4 bases and the J gene lost 0 bases, with 17 bases spanning the gap. The CDR3 is CASSPLPARDSNQPQHF. CDR3 nucleotides: TGCGCCAGCAGCCCCCTCCCAGCCAGGGATAGCAATCAGCCCCAGCATTTT.

V usage is TRBV7-2 and J usage is TRBJ1-2, with D perhaps matching TRBD1 (6 bases). The CDR3 has 17 residues. The V end was cut by 5 bases, the J end by 2 bases, with 21 bases between. The V gene's germline CDR1 is SGHTA and CDR2 FQGNSA. CDR3 in amino acids: CASSPRTETLFNYGYTF. DNA for the CDR3: TGTGCCAGCAGCCCACGGACAGAAACCTTATTCAACTATGGCTACACCTTC.

This clone was counted once. The junction differs from germline at one of its ends, possibly a read error. The genes are TRBV11-3 and TRBJ2-1; D is undetermined. The CDR3 is made up of 15 amino acids. The germline CDR1 and CDR2 sequences are SGHNT and YENEEA. The CDR3 coding sequence is TGTGCCGGCAGCTTAAGCAGGCCGACCTACAATGAGCAGTTCTTC. Its translation is CAGSLSRPTYNEQFF.

The V call is TRBV10-3, the J call TRBJ1-1; D uncertain. Trimming took off 6 bases at V and 1 base at J, with 9 bases between the two ends. The germline V gene encodes CDR1 ENHRY and CDR2 SYGVKD. CDR3 length equals 13 residues. CDR3 protein: CAIRFTANTEAFF. CDR3 bases: TGTGCCATCAGATTTACAGCGAACACTGAAGCTTTCTTT.

For this clone: An end of the junction differs from the germline gene, which may be a read error. The rearrangement joins TRBV7-9 to TRBJ1-4, with 9 bases aligning to TRBD1. CDR3 size: 16 residues. Germline CDR1 SEHNR, CDR2 FQNEAQ (reference sequence). CDR3 in amino acids: CSSTLGTGTFREKLFF. CDR3 DNA sequence: TGTTCCAGTACCTTAGGGACAGGGACATTTCGCGAAAAACTGTTTTTT.